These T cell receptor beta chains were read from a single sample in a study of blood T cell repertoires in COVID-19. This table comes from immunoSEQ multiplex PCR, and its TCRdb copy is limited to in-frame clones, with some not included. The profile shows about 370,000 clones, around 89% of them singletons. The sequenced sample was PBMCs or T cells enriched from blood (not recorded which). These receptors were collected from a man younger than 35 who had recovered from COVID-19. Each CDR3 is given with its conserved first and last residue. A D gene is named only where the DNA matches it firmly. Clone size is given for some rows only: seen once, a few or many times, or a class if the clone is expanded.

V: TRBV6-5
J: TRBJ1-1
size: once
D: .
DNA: TGTGCCAGCAGTTACTCCGGGGTCCTTAACACTGAAGCTTTCTTT
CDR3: CASSYSGVLNTEAFF

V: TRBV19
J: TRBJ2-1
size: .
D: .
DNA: TGTGCCAGTACGGGTCGGAGCCCCAATGAGCAGTTCTTC
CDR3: CASTGRSPNEQFF

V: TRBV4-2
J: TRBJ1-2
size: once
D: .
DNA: TGTGCCAGCAGCCAAGGGACAGTCCTAGGCTACACCTTC
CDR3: CASSQGTVLGYTF

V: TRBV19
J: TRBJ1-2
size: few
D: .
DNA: TGTGCCAGTAGTATAAGAAGCCCCCGGGGCTATGGCTACACCTTC
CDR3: CASSIRSPRGYGYTF

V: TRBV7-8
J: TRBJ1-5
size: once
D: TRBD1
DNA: TGTGCCAGCAGTTCCAGTGGGGACAGCTATCAGCCCCAGCATTTT
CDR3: CASSSSGDSYQPQHF

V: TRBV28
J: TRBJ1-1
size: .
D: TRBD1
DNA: TGTGCCAGCAGTTTATGGACAGGGTCAGATGTTAGCACTGAAGCTTTCTTT
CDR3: CASSLWTGSDVSTEAFF

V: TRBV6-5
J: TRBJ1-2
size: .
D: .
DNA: TGTGCCAGCAGTCCGTTGACACGGAGGGACTATGGCTACACCTTC
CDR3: CASSPLTRRDYGYTF

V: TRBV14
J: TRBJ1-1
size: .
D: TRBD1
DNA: TGTGCCAGCAGTCCAGGACAGGGGTGGGACACTGAAGCTTTCTTT
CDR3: CASSPGQGWDTEAFF

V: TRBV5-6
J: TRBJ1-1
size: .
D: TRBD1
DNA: TGTGCCAGCAGCGTCCCGGGACAGGGACTTGAGGGAGCTTTCTTT
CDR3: CASSVPGQGLEGAFF

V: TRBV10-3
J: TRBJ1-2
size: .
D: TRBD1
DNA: TGTGCCATCAGGCCAGGGACAGGGGAGTATTTTGGCTACACCTTC
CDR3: CAIRPGTGEYFGYTF

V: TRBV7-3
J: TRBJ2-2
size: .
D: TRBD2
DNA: TGTGCCAGCAGCAAAACGACTAGCGGAGGGGCCGCCGGGGAGCTGTTTTTT
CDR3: CASSKTTSGGAAGELFF

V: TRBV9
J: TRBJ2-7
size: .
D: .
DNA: TGTGCCAGCAGCGTAGATGTTAGCTCCTACGAGCAGTACTTC
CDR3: CASSVDVSSYEQYF

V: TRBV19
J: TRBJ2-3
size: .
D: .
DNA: TGTGCCAGTAAACCCCAGGGAACAGATACGCAGTATTTT
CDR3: CASKPQGTDTQYF

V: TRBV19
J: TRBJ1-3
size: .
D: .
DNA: TGTGCCAGTATCTCTGGGGCCTCTGGAAACACCATATATTTT
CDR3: CASISGASGNTIYF

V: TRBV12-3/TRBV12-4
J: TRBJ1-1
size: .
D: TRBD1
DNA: TGTGCCAGCAGTTATAGGGGGCAAGGTGAAGCTTTCTTT
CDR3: CASSYRGQGEAFF

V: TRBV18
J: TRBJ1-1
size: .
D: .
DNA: TGTGCCAGCTCACCCCTCACGGGGGGAATGAACACTGAAGCTTTCTTT
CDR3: CASSPLTGGMNTEAFF

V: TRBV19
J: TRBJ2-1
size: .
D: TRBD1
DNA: TGTGCCAGTAGTCCCACAGACAGGGGAATTTCCTATGAGCAGTTCTTC
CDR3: CASSPTDRGISYEQFF

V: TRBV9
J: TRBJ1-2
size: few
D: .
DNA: TGTGCCAGCAGCACACCTTATGGTGGCTACACCTTC
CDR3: CASSTPYGGYTF

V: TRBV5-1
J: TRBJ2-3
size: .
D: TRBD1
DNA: TGCGCCAGCAGCTTGGGTTTAAAGGCGGGACAGGGGATCGGGGATACGCAGTATTTT
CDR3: CASSLGLKAGQGIGDTQYF

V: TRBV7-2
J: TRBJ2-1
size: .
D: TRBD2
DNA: TGTGCCAGCAGCAAAAAGACTAGCGGCTACAATGAGCAGTTCTTC
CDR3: CASSKKTSGYNEQFF

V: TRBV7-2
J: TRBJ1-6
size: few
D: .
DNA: TGTGCCAGCAGCTTGGCAGGGAGGGGATCACCCCTCCACTTT
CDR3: CASSLAGRGSPLHF

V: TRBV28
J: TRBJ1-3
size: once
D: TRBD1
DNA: TGTGCCGGCGCCGATCCGGGACAGGGGTCTGGAAACACCATATATTTT
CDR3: CAGADPGQGSGNTIYF

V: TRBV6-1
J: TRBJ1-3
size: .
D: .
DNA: TGTGCCAGCAGTGAAGGGACAGACAGAAACACCATATATTTT
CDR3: CASSEGTDRNTIYF

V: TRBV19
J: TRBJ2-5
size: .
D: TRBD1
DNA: TGTGCCAGTTCGCGGGACAGGGGCGATTTGCAAGAGACCCAGTACTTC
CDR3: CASSRDRGDLQETQYF

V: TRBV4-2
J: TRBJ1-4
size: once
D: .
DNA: TGTGCCAGCAGCCCTCTCCCTCCGGAAGGGGATGAAAAACTGTTTTTT
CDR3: CASSPLPPEGDEKLFF

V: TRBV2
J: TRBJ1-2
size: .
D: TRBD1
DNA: TGTGCCAGGATAACAGGGGGCTATGGCTACACCTTC
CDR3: CARITGGYGYTF

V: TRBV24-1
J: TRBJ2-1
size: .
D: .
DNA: TGTGCCACCAGTGGTCCAGGAGGGAATGAGCAGTTCTTC
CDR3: CATSGPGGNEQFF

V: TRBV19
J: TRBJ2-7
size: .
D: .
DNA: TGTGCCAGTAGTAACCAGGGCTCATCCTACGAGCAGTACTTC
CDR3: CASSNQGSSYEQYF

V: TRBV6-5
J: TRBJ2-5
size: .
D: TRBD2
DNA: TGTGCCACGCGGGAGGTCCAAGAGACCCAGTACTTC
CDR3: CATREVQETQYF

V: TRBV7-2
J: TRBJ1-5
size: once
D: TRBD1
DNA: TGTGCCAGCAGCTTGGGACAGGGGAGCAATCAGCCCCAGCATTTT
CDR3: CASSLGQGSNQPQHF

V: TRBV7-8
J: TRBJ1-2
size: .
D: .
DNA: TGTGCCAGCAGCTTTCGGGGTGGGGGCGCGAATCATGGCTACACCTTC
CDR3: CASSFRGGGANHGYTF

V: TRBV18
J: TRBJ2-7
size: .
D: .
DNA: TGTGCCAGCTCACCTCTGTTCGGGTCCTACGAGCAGTACTTC
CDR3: CASSPLFGSYEQYF

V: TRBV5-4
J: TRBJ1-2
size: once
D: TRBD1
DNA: TGTGCCAGCAGTTCCCCCGAGACAGGGGGCATCTATGGCTACACCTTC
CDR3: CASSSPETGGIYGYTF

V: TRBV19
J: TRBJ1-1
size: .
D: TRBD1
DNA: TGTGCCAGTCGGGACAGGGGGTGGCAAAGGAACACTGAAGCTTTCTTT
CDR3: CASRDRGWQRNTEAFF

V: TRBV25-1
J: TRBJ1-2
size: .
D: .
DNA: TGTGCCAGCAGTGAACTCGGACAGCTGTACACCTTC
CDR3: CASSELGQLYTF

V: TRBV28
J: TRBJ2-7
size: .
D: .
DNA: TGTGCCAGCAGTTTGTTATACGAGCAGTACTTC
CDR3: CASSLLYEQYF

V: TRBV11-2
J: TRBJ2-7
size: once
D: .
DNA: TGTGCCAGCGGGCTTTTAGAGCAGTACTTC
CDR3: CASGLLEQYF

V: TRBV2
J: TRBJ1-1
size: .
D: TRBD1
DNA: TGTGCCAGCAGTGAAGGGGGACAGGGGATAACTGAAGCTTTCTTT
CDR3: CASSEGGQGITEAFF

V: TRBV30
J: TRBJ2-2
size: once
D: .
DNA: TGTGCCTGGAGTAGTAGGGGCGGCACCGGGGAGCTGTTTTTT
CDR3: CAWSSRGGTGELFF

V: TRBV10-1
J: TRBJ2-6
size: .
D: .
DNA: TGCGCCAGCAGCGCTACAGGGTCTGGGGCCAACGTCCTGACTTTC
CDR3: CASSATGSGANVLTF

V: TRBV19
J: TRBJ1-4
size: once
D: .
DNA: TGTGCCAGTATGGGAGGGACTAATGAAAAACTGTTTTTT
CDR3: CASMGGTNEKLFF

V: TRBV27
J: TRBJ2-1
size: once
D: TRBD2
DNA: TGTGCCAGCAGTTCAAGTCAACTAGCGGGAGTATCCTACAATGAGCAGTTCTTC
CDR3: CASSSSQLAGVSYNEQFF

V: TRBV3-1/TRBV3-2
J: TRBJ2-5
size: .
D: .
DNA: TGTGCCAGCAGCCGGGGGGTTCGAGAGACCCAGTACTTC
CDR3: CASSRGVRETQYF

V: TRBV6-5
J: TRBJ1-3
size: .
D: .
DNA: TGTGCCAGCAGACAAGCGGGAAACACCATATATTTT
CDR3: CASRQAGNTIYF

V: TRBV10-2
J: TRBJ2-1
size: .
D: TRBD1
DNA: TGCGCCAGCAGGAAAGACAGGGCCAGTTACAATGAGCAGTTCTTC
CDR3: CASRKDRASYNEQFF

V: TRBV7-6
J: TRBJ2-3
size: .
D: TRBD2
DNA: TGTGCCAGCAGCTTATTCGGGGCGGGAGGAACAGATACGCAGTATTTT
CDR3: CASSLFGAGGTDTQYF